Below are 8 T cell receptor beta chains sequenced from a single sample in a study of beta chain features in type 1 diabetes. cDNA synthesis used the whole RNA isolate, giving expressed TCRB sequences. Generated by immunoSEQ multiplex PCR, the TCRdb table keeps only in-frame clones and is missing some. The data show 250,000 to 400,000 clones, around 15% seen once. Sequenced input: central memory CD4+ T cells from blood. The receptors shown here come from a man in his thirties or forties in good health.

This clone appeared a few times. The V and J genes are TRBV29-1 and TRBJ2-3; 7 bases fit TRBD2. Per the germline V gene, CDR1 is SQVTM and CDR2 is ANQGSEA. The CDR3 length is 16 residues. The V segment lost 0 bases and the J segment 0 bases; nucleotides outside the gene matches: 6. CDR3 nucleotide sequence: TGCAGCGTTGAAGATCGACTAGCACTGAGCACAGATACGCAGTATTTT. Residues: CSVEDRLALSTDTQYF.

This chain joins TRBV5-6 and TRBJ1-6, with a possible D match to TRBD1 (6 bases). The V gene's germline CDR1 is SGHDT and CDR2 YYEEEE. This CDR3 spans 17 amino acids. V was pared by 2 bases and J by 5 bases, with 17 bases between. The CDR3 region is CASSFVDRFKNNSPLHF. In DNA form, the CDR3 reads TGTGCCAGCAGCTTCGTCGACAGGTTCAAAAATAATTCACCCCTCCACTTT.

V gene TRBV7-3 combines with J gene TRBJ2-2; no clear D. The V end was cut by 0 bases, the J end by 4 bases, with 6 bases between. This CDR3 is built from 14 residues. The germline V gene encodes CDR1 SGHTA and CDR2 FQGTGA. Here the CDR3 reads CASSLTGSTGELFF. The CDR3, as DNA: TGTGCCAGCAGCTTAACCGGCAGCACCGGGGAGCTGTTTTTT.

Only one count was recorded for this clone. The sample carries other DNA sequences with the same CDR3. This chain uses TRBV4-3 with TRBJ2-7; maybe TRBD1 (5 bases). This CDR3 contains 14 residues. Trimming took 3 bases from V and 3 from J, leaving 12 bases between them. Germline V CDR1 and CDR2: LGHNA, YSLEER. In DNA, the CDR3 is TGCGCCAGCAGCCAGCAAGAAGGGGTCTACGAGCAGTACTTC. This codes for CASSQQEGVYEQYF.

The rearrangement links TRBV18 to TRBJ2-5; D possibly corresponds to TRBD2 (5 bases). The CDR3 loop spans 14 amino acids. Germline V lookup: CDR1 KGHSH, CDR2 LQKENI. The V gene lost 2 bases and the J gene lost 2 bases, with 9 bases spanning the gap. The CDR3 DNA is TGTGCCAGCTCACCAAGGACTCGGCAAGAGACCCAGTACTTC. Amino acid sequence: CASSPRTRQETQYF. The full variable domain, rest sourced from reference TRBV18 and TRBJ2-5, is NAGVMQNPRHLVRRRGQEARLRCSPMKGHSHVYWYRQLPEEGLKFMVYLQKENIIDESGMPKERFSAEFPKEGPSILRIQQVVRGDSAAYFCASSPRTRQETQYFGPGTRLLVL.

The table lists this clone with a few counts. This sequence joins TRBV12-5 and TRBJ2-6, with D unclear. Germline V gene data show CDR1 as LGHNT and CDR2 as FRNRAP. The V end was cut by 7 bases, the J end by 5 bases, with 3 bases between. There are 11 residues in the CDR3. CDR3 DNA sequence: TGTGCTAGTGAGAGGGCCAACGTCCTGACTTTC. It translates to CASERANVLTF.

The chain recombines TRBV7-2 with TRBJ2-7; unclear D gene. V dropped 4 bases and J dropped 4 bases, with 14 bases sitting between them. The CDR3 has 14 residues. Per germline, CDR1 SGHTA and CDR2 FQGNSA. CDR3 in amino acids: CASSSVQRLYEQYF. The CDR3 nucleotides read TGTGCCAGCAGCTCAGTTCAAAGGTTGTACGAGCAGTACTTC.

CDR3 protein: CASSVAGYKNGELFF. CDR3 coding DNA: TGTGCCAGCAGCGTAGCAGGGTACAAGAACGGGGAGCTGTTTTTT. This sequence joins TRBV9 and TRBJ2-2; tentatively, D is TRBD1 (5 bases). Trimming shortened V by 0 bases and J by 7 bases, and 13 bases separated the two germline ends. The CDR3 covers 15 residues. Germline V gives CDR1 SGDLS, CDR2 YYNGEE.